This passage covers 7 T cell receptor beta chains from one sample sequenced in a study of cytomegalovirus exposure and HLA in healthy donors. PCR amplification relied on 60 Vbeta primers (plus 13 Jbeta primers). TCRdb's copy holds only in-frame clones and misses some; the assay was immunoSEQ multiplex PCR. This table holds around 100,000 clones, around 80% found once. Sequencing was carried out using PBMCs. These receptors all come from a woman aged 45-65 years in good health and CMV-seropositive.

The rearrangement joins TRBV7-9 to TRBJ2-5, with 10 bases fitting TRBD2. V trimming: 7 bases; J trimming: 2 bases; junction bases outside the gene matches: 7. This CDR3 has 15 amino acids. Germline V gives CDR1 SEHNR, CDR2 FQNEAQ (reference sequence). The CDR3 region has the DNA TGTGCCAGCACCCCAGCGGGAGGGCCGCAAGAGACCCAGTACTTC. The encoded protein is CASTPAGGPQETQYF.

This clone came up once. The chain recombines TRBV7-3 with TRBJ2-1, with TRBD2 matching 7 bases. V lost 1 base, J lost 4 bases, and 7 bases stayed unmatched. Germline values: CDR1 SGHTA, CDR2 FQGTGA. CDR3 size: 16 residues. The CDR3 is CASSLSPASGYNEQFF. The CDR3, as DNA: TGTGCCAGCAGCTTAAGCCCCGCTAGCGGTTACAATGAGCAGTTCTTC.

The chain uses TRBV19 and TRBJ1-6, with D perhaps TRBD1 (5 bases). V dropped 7 bases and J dropped 2 bases, with 12 bases sitting between them. The germline gives CDR1 LNHDA, CDR2 SQIVND (reference sequence). The CDR3 is 15 amino acids. CDR3 bases: TGTGCCAGTAAGGCAGGGAGGACCTATAATTCACCCCTCCACTTT. Encoded protein: CASKAGRTYNSPLHF. Variable domain in full (rest from reference TRBV19 and TRBJ1-6): DGGITQSPKYLFRKEGQNVTLSCEQNLNHDAMYWYRQDPGQGLRLIYYSQIVNDFQKGDIAEGYSVSREKKESFPLTVTSAQKNPTAFYLCASKAGRTYNSPLHFGNGTRLTVT.

This chain uses TRBV28 with TRBJ1-1; 9 nucleotides match TRBD1. V was pared by 6 bases and J by 0 bases, with 8 bases of the junction left unmatched. The CDR3 totals 16 residues. Germline CDR1 reads MDHEN; CDR2 reads SYDVKM. In DNA, the CDR3 is TGTGCCAGCAGATACAGACAGGGGGTGGTGAACACTGAAGCTTTCTTT. Its translation is CASRYRQGVVNTEAFF.

The chain is built from TRBV5-1 and TRBJ1-3; a weak D match, TRBD1 (5 bases). There are 17 residues in the CDR3. Germline lookup yields CDR1 SGHRS and CDR2 YFSETQ. The V and J ends lost 4 bases and 2 bases respectively, with 19 bases between them. Here the CDR3 DNA reads TGCGCCAGCAGCCCGTCACCTACGATAGGGGCTGGAAACACCATATATTTT. Translation gives CASSPSPTIGAGNTIYF. Drawing the rest from reference TRBV5-1 and TRBJ1-3, the complete variable domain is KAGVTQTPRYLIKTRGQQVTLSCSPISGHRSVSWYQQTPGQGLQFLFEYFSETQRNKGNFPGRFSGRQFSNSRSEMNVSTLELGDSALYLCASSPSPTIGAGNTIYFGEGSWLTVV.

CDR3 protein: CASSSHRGPFYNEQFF. In nucleotides, the CDR3 is TGTGCCAGCAGTTCCCACAGGGGGCCTTTCTACAATGAGCAGTTCTTC. The gene calls are TRBV27 and TRBJ2-1; 9 bases line up with TRBD1. The CDR3 covers 16 residues. The V gene's germline CDR1 is MNHEY and CDR2 SMNVEV (reference sequence). Losses at the gene ends were 4 bases for V and 3 bases for J; bases not matched to a gene: 7.

The chain couples TRBV27 to TRBJ2-1; 11 bases map to TRBD2. The germline V gene has CDR1 MNHEY and CDR2 SMNVEV (reference sequence). Trimming took 6 bases from V and 0 from J; bases not matched to a gene: 13. The CDR3 is made up of 19 amino acids. The CDR3 bases are TGTGCCAGCAGGTTGGGAACTAGCGGGAGTAAGAGCTCCTACAATGAGCAGTTCTTC. This translates into CASRLGTSGSKSSYNEQFF.